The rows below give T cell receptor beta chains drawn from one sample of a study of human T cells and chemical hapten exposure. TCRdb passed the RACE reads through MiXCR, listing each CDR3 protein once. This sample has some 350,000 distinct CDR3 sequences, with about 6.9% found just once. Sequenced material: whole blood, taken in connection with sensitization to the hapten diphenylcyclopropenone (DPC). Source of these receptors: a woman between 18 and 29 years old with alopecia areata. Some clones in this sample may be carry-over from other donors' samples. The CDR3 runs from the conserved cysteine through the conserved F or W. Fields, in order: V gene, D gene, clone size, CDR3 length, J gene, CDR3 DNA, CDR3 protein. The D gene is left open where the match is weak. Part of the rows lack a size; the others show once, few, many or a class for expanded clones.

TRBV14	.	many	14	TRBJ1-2	TGTGCCAGCAGCCTGATCGGGCCCAACTATGGCTACACCTTC	CASSLIGPNYGYTF
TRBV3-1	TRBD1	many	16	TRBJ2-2	TGTGCCAGCAGCCCCTGGACAGGGCACAGCGCCGGGGAGCTGTTTTTT	CASSPWTGHSAGELFF
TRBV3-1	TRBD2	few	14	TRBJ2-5	TGTGCCAGCTCGCGCGGGGGGGCTGTGGAGACCCAGTACTTC	CASSRGGAVETQYF
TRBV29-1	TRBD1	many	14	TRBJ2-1	TGCAGCGCAATCGGGGGACAGGGCTACAATGAGCAGTTCTTC	CSAIGGQGYNEQFF
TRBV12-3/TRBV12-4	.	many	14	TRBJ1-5	TGTGCCAGCTCACAGCTGGGGAGCAATCAGCCCCAGCATTTT	CASSQLGSNQPQHF
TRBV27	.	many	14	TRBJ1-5	TGTGCCAGCAGTTTGCGGGCGATCAATCAGCCCCAGCATTTT	CASSLRAINQPQHF
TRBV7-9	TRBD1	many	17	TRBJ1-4	TGTGCCAGCAGCCCCCGGACAGGGCCGGGGACTAATGAAAAACTGTTTTTT	CASSPRTGPGTNEKLFF
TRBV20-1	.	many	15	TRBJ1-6	TGCAGTGCTAGACCCCCGAGGGGAACGAGCTCACCCCTCCACTTT	CSARPPRGTSSPLHF
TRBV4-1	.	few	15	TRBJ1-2	TGCGCCAGCAGCCAAGAACCCTTAACCCGCCATGGCTACACCTTC	CASSQEPLTRHGYTF
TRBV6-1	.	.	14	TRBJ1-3	TGTGCCAGCAGTGAACTTTTCAGAAGAAACACCATATATTTT	CASSELFRRNTIYF
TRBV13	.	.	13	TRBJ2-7	TGTGCCAGCAGCAAGGGCAGATCCTACGAGCAGTACTTC	CASSKGRSYEQYF
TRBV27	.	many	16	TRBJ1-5	TGTGCCAGCAGTTCCGCTTATCGCCATAGCAATCAGCCCCAGCATTTT	CASSSAYRHSNQPQHF
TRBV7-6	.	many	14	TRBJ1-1	TGTGCCAGCAGCGCGTGGGAGGTAGATTCTGAAGCTTTCTTT	CASSAWEVDSEAFF
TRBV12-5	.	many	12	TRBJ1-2	TGTGCTAGTGGGCTGGGGATCTATGGCTACACCTTC	CASGLGIYGYTF
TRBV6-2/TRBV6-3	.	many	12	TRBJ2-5	TGTGCCAGCAGTTACCCTACGGAGACCCAGTACTTC	CASSYPTETQYF
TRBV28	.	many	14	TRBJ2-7	TGTGCCAGCAGTTTAGGGGCAGCATTCTACGAGCAGTACTTC	CASSLGAAFYEQYF
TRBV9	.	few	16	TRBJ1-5	TGTGCCAGCAGCGTAGGTTTGGGGGACGGCAATCAGCCCCAGCATTTT	CASSVGLGDGNQPQHF
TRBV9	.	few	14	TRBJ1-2	TGTGCCAGCAGCGTAGGCCCAGGTTCCTATGGCTACACCTTC	CASSVGPGSYGYTF
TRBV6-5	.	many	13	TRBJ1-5	TGTGCCAGCAGTTATTCCGGGGTGGGAGCCCAGCATTTT	CASSYSGVGAQHF
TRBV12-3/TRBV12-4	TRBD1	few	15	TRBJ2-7	TGTGCCAGCAGTTTTTGGGGACAGGGGGCGGGCGAGCAGTACTTC	CASSFWGQGAGEQYF
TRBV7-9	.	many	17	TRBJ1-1	TGTGCCAGCAGCCACCAATCCGTCGGACAAACTAACACTGAAGCTTTCTTT	CASSHQSVGQTNTEAFF
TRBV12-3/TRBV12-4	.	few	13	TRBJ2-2	TGTGCCAGCGGTCGGTCCCTAACCGGGGAGCTGTTTTTT	CASGRSLTGELFF
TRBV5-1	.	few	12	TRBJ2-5	TGCGCCAGCAGTCAGTTGACGGAGACCCAGTACTTC	CASSQLTETQYF
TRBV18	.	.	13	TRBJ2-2	TGTGCCAGCTCACCAGACTTGACCGGGGAGCTGTTTTTT	CASSPDLTGELFF
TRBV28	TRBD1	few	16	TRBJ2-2	TGTGCCAGCAGCAAAGGGGGACAGACGAACACCGGGGAGCTGTTTTTT	CASSKGGQTNTGELFF
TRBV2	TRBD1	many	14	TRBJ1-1	TGTGCCAGCACCGGGGGACAGGTAAACACTGAAGCTTTCTTT	CASTGGQVNTEAFF
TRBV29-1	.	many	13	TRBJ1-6	TGCAGCGTTGGGGACGGTTATAATTCACCCCTCCACTTT	CSVGDGYNSPLHF
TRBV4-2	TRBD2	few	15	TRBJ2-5	TGTGCCAGCAGCCAAGCCCGGGGGGGTCTAGAGACCCAGTACTTC	CASSQARGGLETQYF
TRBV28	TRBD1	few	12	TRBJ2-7	TGTGCCAGCGGACAGGTGGCCTACGAGCAGTACTTC	CASGQVAYEQYF
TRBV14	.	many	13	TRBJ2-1	TGTGCCAGCAGCCAAGTAGGACACAATGAGCAGTTCTTC	CASSQVGHNEQFF
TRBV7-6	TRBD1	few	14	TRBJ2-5	TGTGCCAGCAGGCCCTATGGGACAGAAGAGACCCAGTACTTC	CASRPYGTEETQYF
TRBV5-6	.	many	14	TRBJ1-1	TGTGCCAGCAGCGCCGACAGAGTTAACACTGAAGCTTTCTTT	CASSADRVNTEAFF
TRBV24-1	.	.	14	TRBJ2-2	TGTGCCACCAGTGACGGGAGCCCCGCCGGGGAGCTGTTTTTT	CATSDGSPAGELFF
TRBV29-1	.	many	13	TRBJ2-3	TGCAGCGGAGGTGGCAGGGTCACAGATACGCAGTATTTT	CSGGGRVTDTQYF
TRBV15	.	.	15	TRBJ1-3	TGTGCCACCAGCAGAGATCCTGGACGGAGAAACACCATATATTTT	CATSRDPGRRNTIYF
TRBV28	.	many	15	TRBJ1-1	TGTGCCAGCAGTTCCGGTACAGGGTTGAACACTGAAGCTTTCTTT	CASSSGTGLNTEAFF
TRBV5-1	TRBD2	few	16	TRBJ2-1	TGCGCCAGCAGCGTTGGATCTAGCGGGGGACACAATGAGCAGTTCTTC	CASSVGSSGGHNEQFF
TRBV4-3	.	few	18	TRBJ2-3	TGCGCCAGCAGCCAAGGGCCCCCCGGGCGGGGGCGCACAGATACGCAGTATTTT	CASSQGPPGRGRTDTQYF
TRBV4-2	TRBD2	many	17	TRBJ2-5	TGTGCCAGCAGCCCTCACCCCCCAACTAGCGTCGGGGAGACCCAGTACTTC	CASSPHPPTSVGETQYF
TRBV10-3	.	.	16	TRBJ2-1	TGTGCCATCAGTGAGTTTGTGGGGCAATCCTACAATGAGCAGTTCTTC	CAISEFVGQSYNEQFF
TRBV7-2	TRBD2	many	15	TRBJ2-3	TGTGCCAGCAGCCCCGGGGGGGCCGGGCCTCGAACGCAGTATTTT	CASSPGGAGPRTQYF
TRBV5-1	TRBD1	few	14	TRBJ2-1	TGCGCCAGCAGACGGCAGGGGGAGTCGGGTGAGCAGTTCTTC	CASRRQGESGEQFF
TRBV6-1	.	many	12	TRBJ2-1	TGTGCCAGCAGTGAAAAACTGACGACGTCGTTCTTC	CASSEKLTTSFF
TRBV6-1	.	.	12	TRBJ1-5	TGTGCCAGCAGTGGAGTCCGGGAGGCCCAGCATTTT	CASSGVREAQHF
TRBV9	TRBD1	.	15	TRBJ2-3	TGTGCCAGCAGCCCCGACAGGGGGAAGACAGATACGCAGTATTTT	CASSPDRGKTDTQYF
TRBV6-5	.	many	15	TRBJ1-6	TGTGCCAGCAGTGCCAGGGGACTCTATAATTCACCCCTCCACTTT	CASSARGLYNSPLHF
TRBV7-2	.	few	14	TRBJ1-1	TGTGCCAGCAGCTTACAGGCAGGGGACACTGAAGCTTTCTTT	CASSLQAGDTEAFF
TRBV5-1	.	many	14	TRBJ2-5	TGCGCCAGCAGTCAGACATATAGCCAAGAGACCCAGTACTTC	CASSQTYSQETQYF
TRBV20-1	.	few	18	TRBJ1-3	TGCAGTGCTCTTGCTACCCTGACAGGCTCTGGCACTGGAAACACCATATATTTT	CSALATLTGSGTGNTIYF